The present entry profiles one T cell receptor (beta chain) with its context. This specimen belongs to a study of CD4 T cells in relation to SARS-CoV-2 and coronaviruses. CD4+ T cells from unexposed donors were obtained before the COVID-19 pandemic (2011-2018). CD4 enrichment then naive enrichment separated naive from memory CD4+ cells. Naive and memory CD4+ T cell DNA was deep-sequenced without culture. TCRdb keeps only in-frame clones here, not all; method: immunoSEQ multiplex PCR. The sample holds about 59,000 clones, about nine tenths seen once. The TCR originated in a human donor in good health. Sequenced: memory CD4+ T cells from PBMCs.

The CDR3 DNA follows: TGCGCCAGCAGTGCGAGACTGCAAGAGACCCAGTACTTC. Its translation is CASSARLQETQYF. The chain carries TRBV10-1 and TRBJ2-5; no firm D call. Trimming took off 4 bases at V and 2 bases at J, with 8 bases between the two ends. This CDR3 has 13 amino acids. The V gene's germline CDR1 is WNHNN and CDR2 SYGVQD (reference sequence).